The present entry profiles one T cell receptor (beta chain) with its context. The antigen is undetermined. After constant-region reverse-primer amplification, full-length variable regions underwent semi-nested PCR with Nested Universal Primer A. TCRdb ran MiXCR on the 5' RACE reads and lists one entry per CDR3 protein. The profile shows about 47,000 distinct CDR3 sequences, around 26% of them singletons. Findings and limits, study-wide: Larger-cohort validation covered only one TCR beta V-J rearrangement.

V lost 5 bases, J lost 2 bases, and 12 bases lay in between. Germline CDR1 SGHAT, CDR2 FQNNGV. This CDR3 comprises 14 residues. This receptor was taken from a female donor with breast cancer. The chain joins TRBV11-2 to TRBJ2-5; D is perhaps TRBD2 (6 bases). Source material: naive CD4+ T cells sorted from blood. The subset denotes: naive CD4+ T cells, CD4+CD45RA+CD25-. The DNA of the CDR3 is TGTGCCAGCAGCCGCTTGGGGGGTCAAGAGACCCAGTACTTC. Its protein product is CASSRLGGQETQYF.